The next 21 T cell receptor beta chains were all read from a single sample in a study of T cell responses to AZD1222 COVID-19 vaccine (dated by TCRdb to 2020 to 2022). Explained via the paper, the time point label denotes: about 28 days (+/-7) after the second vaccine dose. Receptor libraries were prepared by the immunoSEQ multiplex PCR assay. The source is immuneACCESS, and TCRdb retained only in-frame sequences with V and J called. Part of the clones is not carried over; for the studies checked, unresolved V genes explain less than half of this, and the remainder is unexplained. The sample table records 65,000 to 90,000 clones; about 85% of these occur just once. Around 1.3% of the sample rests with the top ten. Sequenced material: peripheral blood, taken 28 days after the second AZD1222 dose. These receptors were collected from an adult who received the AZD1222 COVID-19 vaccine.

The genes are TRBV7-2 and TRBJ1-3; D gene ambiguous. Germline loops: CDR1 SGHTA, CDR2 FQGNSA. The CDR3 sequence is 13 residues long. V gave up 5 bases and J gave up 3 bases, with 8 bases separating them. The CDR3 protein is CASSRVVGNTIYF. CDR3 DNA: TGTGCCAGCAGCCGGGTGGTTGGAAACACCATATATTTT.

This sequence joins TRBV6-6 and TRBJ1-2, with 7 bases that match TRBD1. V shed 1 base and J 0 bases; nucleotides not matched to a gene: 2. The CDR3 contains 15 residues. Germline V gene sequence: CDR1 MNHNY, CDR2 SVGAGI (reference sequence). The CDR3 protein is CASSYFQGANYGYTF. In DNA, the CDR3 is TGTGCCAGCAGTTACTTCCAGGGGGCTAACTATGGCTACACCTTC.

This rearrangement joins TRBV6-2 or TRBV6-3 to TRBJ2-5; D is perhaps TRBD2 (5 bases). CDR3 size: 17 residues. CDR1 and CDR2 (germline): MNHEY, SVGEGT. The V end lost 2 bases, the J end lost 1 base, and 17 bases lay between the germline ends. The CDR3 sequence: CASSYGRVLLGQETQYF. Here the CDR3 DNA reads TGTGCCAGCAGTTACGGGCGGGTGTTACTGGGCCAAGAGACCCAGTACTTC.

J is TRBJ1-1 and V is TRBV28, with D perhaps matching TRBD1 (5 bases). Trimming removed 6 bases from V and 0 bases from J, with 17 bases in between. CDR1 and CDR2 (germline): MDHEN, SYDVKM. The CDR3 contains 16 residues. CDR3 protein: CASRLTGVIMNTEAFF. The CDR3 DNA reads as TGTGCCAGCAGGCTCACAGGAGTAATTATGAACACTGAAGCTTTCTTT.

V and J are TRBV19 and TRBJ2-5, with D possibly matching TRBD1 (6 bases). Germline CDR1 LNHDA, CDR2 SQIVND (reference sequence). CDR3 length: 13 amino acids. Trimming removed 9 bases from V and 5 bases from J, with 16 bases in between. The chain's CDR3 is CASADRRRETQYF. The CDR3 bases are TGTGCCAGCGCAGACAGGAGGAGGGAGACCCAGTACTTC.

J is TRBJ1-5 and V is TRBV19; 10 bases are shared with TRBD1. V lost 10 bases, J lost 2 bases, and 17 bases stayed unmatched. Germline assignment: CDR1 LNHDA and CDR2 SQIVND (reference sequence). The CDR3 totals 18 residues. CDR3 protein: CATSLRGTGEMGNQPQHF. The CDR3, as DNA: TGTGCCACCTCGCTCCGTGGGACAGGGGAAATGGGCAATCAGCCCCAGCATTTT.

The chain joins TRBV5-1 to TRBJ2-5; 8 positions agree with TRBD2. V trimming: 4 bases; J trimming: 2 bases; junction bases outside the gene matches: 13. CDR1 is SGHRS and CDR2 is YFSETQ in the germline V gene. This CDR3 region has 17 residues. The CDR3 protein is CASSRYVAGSAQETQYF. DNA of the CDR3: TGCGCCAGCAGCCGTTACGTAGCGGGATCCGCTCAAGAGACCCAGTACTTC.

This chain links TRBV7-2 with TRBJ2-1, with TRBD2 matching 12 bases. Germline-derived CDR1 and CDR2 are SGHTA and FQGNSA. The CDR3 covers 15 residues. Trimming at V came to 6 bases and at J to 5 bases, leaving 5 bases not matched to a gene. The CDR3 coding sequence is TGTGCCAGCAGTCCTGGACTAGCGGGGCACAATGAGCAGTTCTTC. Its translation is CASSPGLAGHNEQFF.

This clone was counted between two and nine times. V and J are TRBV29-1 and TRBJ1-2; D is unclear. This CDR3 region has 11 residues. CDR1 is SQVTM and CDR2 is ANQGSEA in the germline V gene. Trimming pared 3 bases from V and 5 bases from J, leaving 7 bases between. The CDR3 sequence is CSVDTFYGYTF. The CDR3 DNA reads TGCAGCGTTGACACATTTTATGGCTACACCTTC.

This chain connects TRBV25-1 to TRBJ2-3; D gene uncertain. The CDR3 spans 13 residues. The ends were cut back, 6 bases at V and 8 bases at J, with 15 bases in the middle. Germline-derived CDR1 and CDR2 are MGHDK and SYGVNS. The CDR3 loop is CASSPPGSPTQYF. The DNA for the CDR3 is TGTGCCAGCAGCCCCCCGGGCAGCCCTACGCAGTATTTT.

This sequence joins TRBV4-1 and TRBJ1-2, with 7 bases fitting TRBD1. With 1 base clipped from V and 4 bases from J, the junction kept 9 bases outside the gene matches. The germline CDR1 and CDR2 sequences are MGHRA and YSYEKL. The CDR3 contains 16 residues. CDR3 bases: TGCGCCAGCAGCCAAGTCCCGGGACAGCTAGTCTATGGCTACACCTTC. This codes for CASSQVPGQLVYGYTF.

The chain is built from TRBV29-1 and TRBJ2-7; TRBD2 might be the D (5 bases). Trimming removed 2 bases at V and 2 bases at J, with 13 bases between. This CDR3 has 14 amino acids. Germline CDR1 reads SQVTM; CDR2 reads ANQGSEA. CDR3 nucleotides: TGCAGCGTTGAATTCCGTGGACTTACCTACGAGCAGTACTTC. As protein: CSVEFRGLTYEQYF.

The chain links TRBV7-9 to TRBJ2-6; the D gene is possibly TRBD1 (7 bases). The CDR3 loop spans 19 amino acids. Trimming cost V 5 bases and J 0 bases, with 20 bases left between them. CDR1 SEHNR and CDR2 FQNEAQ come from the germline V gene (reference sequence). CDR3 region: CASSAGGGQVLSGANVLTF. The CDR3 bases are TGTGCCAGCAGCGCCGGGGGCGGACAGGTCCTCTCTGGGGCCAACGTCCTGACTTTC.

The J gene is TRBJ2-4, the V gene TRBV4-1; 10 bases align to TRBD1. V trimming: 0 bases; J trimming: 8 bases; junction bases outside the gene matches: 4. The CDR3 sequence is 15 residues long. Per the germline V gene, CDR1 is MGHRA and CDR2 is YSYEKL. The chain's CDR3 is CASSQDPGTGDIQYF. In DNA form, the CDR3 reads TGCGCCAGCAGCCAAGATCCGGGGACAGGGGACATTCAGTACTTC.

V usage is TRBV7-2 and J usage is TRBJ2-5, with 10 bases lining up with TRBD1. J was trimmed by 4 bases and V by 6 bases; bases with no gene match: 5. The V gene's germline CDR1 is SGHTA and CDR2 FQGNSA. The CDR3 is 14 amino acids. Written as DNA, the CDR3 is TGTGCCAGCAGGACAGGGGGCCCCGGAGAGACCCAGTACTTC. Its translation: CASRTGGPGETQYF.

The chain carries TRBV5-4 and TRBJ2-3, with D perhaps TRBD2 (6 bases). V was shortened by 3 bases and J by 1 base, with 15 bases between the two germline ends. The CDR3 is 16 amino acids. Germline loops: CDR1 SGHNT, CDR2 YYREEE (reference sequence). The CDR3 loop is CASSSGGRPGTDTQYF. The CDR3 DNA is TGTGCCAGCAGCTCCGGGGGTAGGCCCGGCACAGATACGCAGTATTTT. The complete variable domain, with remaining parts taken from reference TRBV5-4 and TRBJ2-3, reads ETGVTQSPTHLIKTRGQQVTLRCSSQSGHNTVSWYQQALGQGPQFIFQYYREEENGRGNFPPRFSGLQFPNYSSELNVNALELDDSALYLCASSSGGRPGTDTQYFGPGTRLTVL.

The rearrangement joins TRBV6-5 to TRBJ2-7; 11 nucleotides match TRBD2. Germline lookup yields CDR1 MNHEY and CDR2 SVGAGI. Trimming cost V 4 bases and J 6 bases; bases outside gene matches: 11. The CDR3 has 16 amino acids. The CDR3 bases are TGTGCCAGCAGTTTTCCGACTAGCGGGACCTTCATCGAGCAGTACTTC. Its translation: CASSFPTSGTFIEQYF.

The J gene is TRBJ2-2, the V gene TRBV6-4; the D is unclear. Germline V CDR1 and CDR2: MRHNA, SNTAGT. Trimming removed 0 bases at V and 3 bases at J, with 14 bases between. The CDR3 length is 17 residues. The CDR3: CASSDSEGPVDTGELFF. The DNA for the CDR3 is TGTGCCAGCAGTGACTCGGAAGGGCCGGTGGACACCGGGGAGCTGTTTTTT.

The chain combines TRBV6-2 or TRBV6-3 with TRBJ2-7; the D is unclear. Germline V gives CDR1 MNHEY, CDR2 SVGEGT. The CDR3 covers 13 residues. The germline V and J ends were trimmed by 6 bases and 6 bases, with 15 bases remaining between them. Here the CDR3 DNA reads TGTGCCAGCAGCCCCCCCGCGGAATCCGAGCAGTACTTC. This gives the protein CASSPPAESEQYF.

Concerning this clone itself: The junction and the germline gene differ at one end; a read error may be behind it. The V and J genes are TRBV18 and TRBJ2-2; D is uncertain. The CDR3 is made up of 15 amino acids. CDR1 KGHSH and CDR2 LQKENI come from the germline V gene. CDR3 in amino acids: CVSSPPSLQTGELFF. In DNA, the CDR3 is TGTGTCAGCTCACCGCCCAGTCTTCAGACCGGGGAGCTGTTTTTT.

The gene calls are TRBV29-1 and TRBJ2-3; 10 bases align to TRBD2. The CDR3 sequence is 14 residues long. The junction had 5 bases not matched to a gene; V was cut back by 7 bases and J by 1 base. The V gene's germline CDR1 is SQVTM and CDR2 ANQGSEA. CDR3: CSAPGTSGTDTQYF. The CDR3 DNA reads TGCAGCGCCCCCGGGACTAGCGGCACAGATACGCAGTATTTT.